This TCR beta chain appears in the sequencing data of a study of T cells in Graves' hyperthyroidism and ophthalmopathy. This clonotype was seen at least ten times. Orbital computed tomography, thyroid ultrasound, serum thyroxine and TRAb, and clinical symptoms together informed the diagnoses. Amplified regions were TCR beta CDR3 sequences from RNA transcripts. The HTBI primer set was used in a first-round RT-PCR of the TCR CDR3. TCRdb processed the multiplex PCR reads anew with MiXCR; each CDR3 protein has one entry. This sample has a few hundred thousand distinct CDR3 sequences, with 15% to 17% found just once. This TCR was recovered from a woman aged 30 to 39 with Graves' hyperthyroidism. The specimen was blood.

The CDR3 coding sequence is TGTGCCAGCAGCCAGTATCCGGGAGGGATTGAGCAGTTCTTC. It specifies CASSQYPGGIEQFF. V usage is TRBV3-1 and J usage is TRBJ2-1; TRBD2 aligns across 8 bases. V lost 3 bases, J lost 9 bases, and 7 bases stayed unmatched. Germline CDR1 is LGHDT and CDR2 is YNNKEL (reference sequence). This CDR3 comprises 14 residues.